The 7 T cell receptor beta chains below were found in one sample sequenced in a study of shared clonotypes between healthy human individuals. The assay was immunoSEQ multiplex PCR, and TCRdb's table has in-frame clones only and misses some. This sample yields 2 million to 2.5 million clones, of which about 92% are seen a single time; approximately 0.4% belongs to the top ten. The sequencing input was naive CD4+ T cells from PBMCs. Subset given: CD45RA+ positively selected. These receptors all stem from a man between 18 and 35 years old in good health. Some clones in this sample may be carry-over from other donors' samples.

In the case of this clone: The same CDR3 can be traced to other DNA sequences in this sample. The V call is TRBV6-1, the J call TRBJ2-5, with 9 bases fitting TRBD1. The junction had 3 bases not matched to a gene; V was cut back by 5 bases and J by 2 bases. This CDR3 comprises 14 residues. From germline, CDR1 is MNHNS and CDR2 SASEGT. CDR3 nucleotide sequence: TGTGCCAGCAGTAGGGGACAGGGACAAGAGACCCAGTACTTC. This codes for CASSRGQGQETQYF.

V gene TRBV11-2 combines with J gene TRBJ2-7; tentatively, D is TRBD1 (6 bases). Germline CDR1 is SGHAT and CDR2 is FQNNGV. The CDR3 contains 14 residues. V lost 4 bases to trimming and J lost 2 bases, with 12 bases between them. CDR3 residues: CASSSPDRAYEQYF. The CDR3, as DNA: TGTGCCAGCAGCTCACCGGACAGAGCCTACGAGCAGTACTTC.

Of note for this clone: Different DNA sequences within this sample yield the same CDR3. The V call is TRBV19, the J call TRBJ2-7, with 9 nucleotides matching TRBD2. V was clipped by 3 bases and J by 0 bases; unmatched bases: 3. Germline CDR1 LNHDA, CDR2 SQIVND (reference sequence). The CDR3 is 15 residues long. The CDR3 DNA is TGTGCCAGTAGTATTGGAGCGGGGGGCTCCTACGAGCAGTACTTC. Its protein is CASSIGAGGSYEQYF.

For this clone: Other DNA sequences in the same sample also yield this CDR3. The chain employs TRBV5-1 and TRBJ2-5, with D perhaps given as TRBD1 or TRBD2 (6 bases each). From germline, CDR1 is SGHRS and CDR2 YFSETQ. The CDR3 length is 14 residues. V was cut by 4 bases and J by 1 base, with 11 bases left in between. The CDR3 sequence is CASSLGGPQETQYF. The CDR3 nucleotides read TGCGCCAGCAGCCTCGGGGGCCCCCAAGAGACCCAGTACTTC.

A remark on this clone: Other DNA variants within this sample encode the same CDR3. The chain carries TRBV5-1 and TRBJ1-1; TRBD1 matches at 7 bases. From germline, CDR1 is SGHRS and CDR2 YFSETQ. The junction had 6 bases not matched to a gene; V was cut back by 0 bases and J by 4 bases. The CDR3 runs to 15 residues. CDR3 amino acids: CASSLGTGLGTEAFF. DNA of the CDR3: TGCGCCAGCAGCTTGGGGACAGGTCTCGGCACTGAAGCTTTCTTT.

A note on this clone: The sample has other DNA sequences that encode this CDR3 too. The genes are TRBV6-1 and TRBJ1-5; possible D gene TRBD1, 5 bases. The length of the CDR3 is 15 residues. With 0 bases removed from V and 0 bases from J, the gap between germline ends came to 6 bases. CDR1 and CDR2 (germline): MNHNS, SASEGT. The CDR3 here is CASSEAGGSNQPQHF. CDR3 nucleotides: TGTGCCAGCAGTGAAGCTGGGGGTAGCAATCAGCCCCAGCATTTT.

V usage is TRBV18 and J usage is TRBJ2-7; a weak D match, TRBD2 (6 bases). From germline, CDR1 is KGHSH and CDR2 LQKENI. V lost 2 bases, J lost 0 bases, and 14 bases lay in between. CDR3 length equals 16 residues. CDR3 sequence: CASSPFGAGSSYEQYF. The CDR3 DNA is TGTGCCAGCTCACCATTCGGGGCGGGGTCCTCCTACGAGCAGTACTTC.